A selection of T cell receptor beta chains follows, all from one sample in a study of blood T cell repertoires in COVID-19. Sequencing was performed with immunoSEQ multiplex PCR; in TCRdb, only in-frame clones are kept and a portion is missing. The sample has roughly 250,000 clones, 70% to 90% seen once. Sequenced input: peripheral blood. The receptor set was obtained from a woman aged 40-49 years with acute or convalescent COVID-19. Both conserved end residues are part of each CDR3. Each record gives: clone size, V gene, J gene, D gene, CDR3 DNA, CDR3 protein. A D gene is named only where the DNA matches it firmly. Size is stated for part of the rows, as once, few or many counts, or as a class when the clone is expanded.

clone_size: .
v_call: TRBV5-1
j_call: TRBJ1-2
d_call: .
cdr3_nt: TGCGCCAGCAGCTTGGGACACGACTATGGCTACACCTTC
cdr3_aa: CASSLGHDYGYTF

clone_size: .
v_call: TRBV5-1
j_call: TRBJ1-3
d_call: .
cdr3_nt: TGCGCCAGCAGCTTATCGGGAATCTCTGGAAACACCATATATTTT
cdr3_aa: CASSLSGISGNTIYF

clone_size: .
v_call: TRBV29-1
j_call: TRBJ1-1
d_call: TRBD1
cdr3_nt: TGCAGCGTTCATGGACAGGGTGGGTCTGAAGCTTTCTTT
cdr3_aa: CSVHGQGGSEAFF

clone_size: .
v_call: TRBV15
j_call: TRBJ1-2
d_call: .
cdr3_nt: TGTGCCACCAGCAGAGTCACAGAGCAGAACTATGGCTACACCTTC
cdr3_aa: CATSRVTEQNYGYTF

clone_size: .
v_call: TRBV6-6
j_call: TRBJ2-2
d_call: TRBD1
cdr3_nt: TGTGCCAGCAGTCCAGACAGGGTTGACACCGGGGAGCTGTTTTTT
cdr3_aa: CASSPDRVDTGELFF

clone_size: .
v_call: TRBV11-2
j_call: TRBJ2-5
d_call: .
cdr3_nt: TGTGCCAGCAGCTCTAGGGGGGGAGGCCAAGAGACCCAGTACTTC
cdr3_aa: CASSSRGGGQETQYF

clone_size: .
v_call: TRBV4-1
j_call: TRBJ1-5
d_call: TRBD1
cdr3_nt: TGCGCCAGCAGCCAGGGGACAGGGGATCAGCCCCAGCATTTT
cdr3_aa: CASSQGTGDQPQHF

clone_size: .
v_call: TRBV5-1
j_call: TRBJ2-3
d_call: .
cdr3_nt: TGCGCCAGCAGCTACAGGGAATCCACAGATACGCAGTATTTT
cdr3_aa: CASSYRESTDTQYF

clone_size: .
v_call: TRBV5-1
j_call: TRBJ2-3
d_call: TRBD1
cdr3_nt: TGCGCCAGCAGCGCAGGACAGGGGGGGACAGATACGCAGTATTTT
cdr3_aa: CASSAGQGGTDTQYF

clone_size: .
v_call: TRBV27
j_call: TRBJ2-5
d_call: TRBD1
cdr3_nt: TGTGCCAGTTGGGACAGGAAAGAGACCCAGTACTTC
cdr3_aa: CASWDRKETQYF

clone_size: .
v_call: TRBV30
j_call: TRBJ1-6
d_call: .
cdr3_nt: TGTGCCTGGGTCAGTTGGACGGGACGTATCCAGGGGAATTCACCCCTCCACTTT
cdr3_aa: CAWVSWTGRIQGNSPLHF

clone_size: .
v_call: TRBV19
j_call: TRBJ2-1
d_call: TRBD2
cdr3_nt: TGTGCCAGTAGTATAGAAGGAACTAGCGGTGCTGAGCAGTTCTTC
cdr3_aa: CASSIEGTSGAEQFF

clone_size: .
v_call: TRBV5-6
j_call: TRBJ2-5
d_call: .
cdr3_nt: TGTGCCAGCAGCTTCAATTTAGAGACCCAGTACTTC
cdr3_aa: CASSFNLETQYF

clone_size: .
v_call: TRBV21-1
j_call: TRBJ1-1
d_call: .
cdr3_nt: TGTGCCAGCAGCAAACTGAGACAGGGCCTACACACTGAAGCTTTCTTT
cdr3_aa: CASSKLRQGLHTEAFF

clone_size: .
v_call: TRBV7-6
j_call: TRBJ2-1
d_call: TRBD1
cdr3_nt: TGTGCCAGCAGCCTGACAGGGTCAACTCTGGGGCAGTTCTTC
cdr3_aa: CASSLTGSTLGQFF

clone_size: .
v_call: TRBV18
j_call: TRBJ1-1
d_call: .
cdr3_nt: TGTGCCAGCTCACCAAGTCGGATAGGAGCGAACACTGAAGCTTTCTTT
cdr3_aa: CASSPSRIGANTEAFF

clone_size: once
v_call: TRBV27
j_call: TRBJ1-5
d_call: TRBD1
cdr3_nt: TGTGCCAGCAAGAACAGGGGGCTTTTTCAGCCCCAGCATTTT
cdr3_aa: CASKNRGLFQPQHF

clone_size: .
v_call: TRBV18
j_call: TRBJ2-4
d_call: .
cdr3_nt: TGTGCCAGCTCACCTGGTCCAGGGATGGACATTCAGTACTTC
cdr3_aa: CASSPGPGMDIQYF

clone_size: .
v_call: TRBV3-1/TRBV3-2
j_call: TRBJ1-6
d_call: .
cdr3_nt: TGTGCCAGCAGCCCGGGACTCTACAATTCACCCCTCCACTTT
cdr3_aa: CASSPGLYNSPLHF

clone_size: .
v_call: TRBV2
j_call: TRBJ1-2
d_call: .
cdr3_nt: TGTGCCAGCCACTGGGACAACTTAGGGGGCTACACCTTC
cdr3_aa: CASHWDNLGGYTF

clone_size: .
v_call: TRBV13
j_call: TRBJ1-2
d_call: TRBD1
cdr3_nt: TGTGCCAGCAGCTTGGGACAGGGGAAAAACTATGGCTACACCTTC
cdr3_aa: CASSLGQGKNYGYTF

clone_size: .
v_call: TRBV12-5
j_call: TRBJ1-4
d_call: TRBD1
cdr3_nt: TGTGCTAGTGGCCGGTACAGGGGTAATGAAAAACTGTTTTTT
cdr3_aa: CASGRYRGNEKLFF

clone_size: .
v_call: TRBV3-1/TRBV3-2
j_call: TRBJ2-1
d_call: .
cdr3_nt: TGTGCCAGCAGCCCTCAGGGCAATGAGCAGTTCTTC
cdr3_aa: CASSPQGNEQFF

clone_size: .
v_call: TRBV30
j_call: TRBJ1-2
d_call: TRBD1
cdr3_nt: TGTGCCTGGAGCTTTCCAGGACAGGGCGTTTTCTTC
cdr3_aa: CAWSFPGQGVFF

clone_size: .
v_call: TRBV6-5
j_call: TRBJ1-2
d_call: TRBD1
cdr3_nt: TGTGCCAGCAGTCACAACACAGGGGTTAACTATGGCTACACCTTC
cdr3_aa: CASSHNTGVNYGYTF

clone_size: .
v_call: TRBV7-6
j_call: TRBJ1-4
d_call: .
cdr3_nt: TGTGCCAGCAGCTTCGAGGCGCGGGGTAATGAAAAACTGTTTTTT
cdr3_aa: CASSFEARGNEKLFF

clone_size: .
v_call: TRBV3-1/TRBV3-2
j_call: TRBJ1-2
d_call: TRBD1
cdr3_nt: TGTGCCAGCAGCCAAGTAGGACAGGGGAGGGGTGGCTACACCTTC
cdr3_aa: CASSQVGQGRGGYTF

clone_size: .
v_call: TRBV15
j_call: TRBJ1-3
d_call: .
cdr3_nt: TGTGCCACCAGCGGTACCCAGGGTGGTGGGAACACCATATATTTT
cdr3_aa: CATSGTQGGGNTIYF

clone_size: .
v_call: TRBV24-1
j_call: TRBJ2-2
d_call: .
cdr3_nt: TGTGCCACCAGTGACTCAGGCACCGGGGAGCTGTTTTTT
cdr3_aa: CATSDSGTGELFF

clone_size: .
v_call: TRBV5-6
j_call: TRBJ1-2
d_call: TRBD1
cdr3_nt: TGTGCCAGCAGCTCGGGCCAGGACAGGGGCAACTATGGCTACACCTTC
cdr3_aa: CASSSGQDRGNYGYTF

clone_size: few
v_call: TRBV11-2
j_call: TRBJ1-1
d_call: .
cdr3_nt: TGTGCCAGCAGCTACCGGGGGGGCGACACTGAAGCTTTCTTT
cdr3_aa: CASSYRGGDTEAFF

clone_size: .
v_call: TRBV10-3
j_call: TRBJ1-3
d_call: .
cdr3_nt: TGTGCCATCAGTAGCCCGGGAAACACCATATATTTT
cdr3_aa: CAISSPGNTIYF

clone_size: once
v_call: TRBV6-2/TRBV6-3
j_call: TRBJ2-1
d_call: TRBD2
cdr3_nt: TGTGCCAGCAGCTCACTAGCGGTCCAGCGCTTCTTC
cdr3_aa: CASSSLAVQRFF

clone_size: .
v_call: TRBV24-1
j_call: TRBJ2-2
d_call: .
cdr3_nt: TGTGCCACCAGTGACCTACAGGGCCCGAACACCGGGGAGCTGTTTTTT
cdr3_aa: CATSDLQGPNTGELFF

clone_size: few
v_call: TRBV7-9
j_call: TRBJ1-1
d_call: .
cdr3_nt: TGTGCCAGCAGCTTAGAACAGGTGAACACTGAAGCTTTCTTT
cdr3_aa: CASSLEQVNTEAFF

clone_size: .
v_call: TRBV12-5
j_call: TRBJ2-2
d_call: TRBD2
cdr3_nt: TGTGCTAGTGGTCCCGGGACTACCTACACCGGGGAGCTGTTTTTT
cdr3_aa: CASGPGTTYTGELFF

clone_size: .
v_call: TRBV6-6
j_call: TRBJ1-1
d_call: .
cdr3_nt: TGTGCCAGCAGTTACTCTAGGGGAACTGAAGCTTTCTTT
cdr3_aa: CASSYSRGTEAFF

clone_size: .
v_call: TRBV5-1
j_call: TRBJ2-5
d_call: TRBD2
cdr3_nt: TGCGCCAGCACCCAGACTAGCGGCGTGGAGACCCAGTACTTC
cdr3_aa: CASTQTSGVETQYF

clone_size: .
v_call: TRBV23-1
j_call: TRBJ1-1
d_call: .
cdr3_nt: TGCGCCAGCAGTCAATCGAAGGGGGAGACTGAAGCTTTCTTT
cdr3_aa: CASSQSKGETEAFF

clone_size: .
v_call: TRBV5-5
j_call: TRBJ1-1
d_call: .
cdr3_nt: TGTGCCAGCAGCTTGGACGCGTTTAACACTGAAGCTTTCTTT
cdr3_aa: CASSLDAFNTEAFF

clone_size: .
v_call: TRBV24-1
j_call: TRBJ1-1
d_call: TRBD1
cdr3_nt: TGTGCCACCGCGGACAGGGTGAACACTGAAGCTTTCTTT
cdr3_aa: CATADRVNTEAFF

clone_size: .
v_call: TRBV6-5
j_call: TRBJ1-2
d_call: .
cdr3_nt: TGTGCCAGCAGTTACGGTGAGACAGGCTATGGCTACACCTTC
cdr3_aa: CASSYGETGYGYTF